The T cell receptor beta chain described here comes from a study of blood T cells in healthy people across ages. General study points: Donors of long life had a larger count of naive CD4+ cells and greater diversity than aged donors.

This clonotype was seen a handful of times. The antigen is not known. Alongside a J-beta primer mix, a sample-barcoded 5' primer served in a second PCR lasting about 7 to 12 cycles. No fewer than 3 million CDR3-containing paired-end reads came from each sample. Each CDR3 protein gets one entry after TCRdb re-called the 5' RACE reads with MiXCR. The table records around 500,000 distinct CDR3 sequences, about 27% of them present only once. CDR3 size: 17 residues. After removal of 3 bases from V and 4 bases from J, the junction contained 12 bases not matched to a gene. The data also belong to a second study, concerning T cells of mothers and their children. That study reports: From each mother came over 9.5 million TCR beta CDR3 reads, and from each child came 3 million to 3.5 million. With unrelated pairs as the comparison, related mother-child pairs had a slightly higher overlap that was not significant.

This sequence was found in a boy between 2 and 15 years old in good health. This rearrangement joins TRBV12-3 or TRBV12-4 to TRBJ2-1; 7 positions agree with TRBD2. Specimen: blood. CDR3: CASSFHLRAGEYNEQFF. CDR3 sequence (DNA): TGTGCCAGCAGTTTCCATCTCCGGGCGGGGGAATACAATGAGCAGTTCTTC.